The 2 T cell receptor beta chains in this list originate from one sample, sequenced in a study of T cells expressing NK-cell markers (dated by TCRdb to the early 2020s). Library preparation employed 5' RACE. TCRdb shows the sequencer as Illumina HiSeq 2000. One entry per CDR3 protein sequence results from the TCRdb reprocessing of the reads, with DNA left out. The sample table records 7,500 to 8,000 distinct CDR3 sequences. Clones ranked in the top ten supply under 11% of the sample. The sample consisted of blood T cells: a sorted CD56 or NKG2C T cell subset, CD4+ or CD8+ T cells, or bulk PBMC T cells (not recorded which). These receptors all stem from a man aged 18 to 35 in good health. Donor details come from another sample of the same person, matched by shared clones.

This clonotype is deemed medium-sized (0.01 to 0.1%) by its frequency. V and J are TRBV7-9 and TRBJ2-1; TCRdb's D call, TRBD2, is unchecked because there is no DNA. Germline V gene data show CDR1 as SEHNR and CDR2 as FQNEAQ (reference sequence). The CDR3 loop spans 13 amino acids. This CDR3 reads CATKREPFDEQFF.

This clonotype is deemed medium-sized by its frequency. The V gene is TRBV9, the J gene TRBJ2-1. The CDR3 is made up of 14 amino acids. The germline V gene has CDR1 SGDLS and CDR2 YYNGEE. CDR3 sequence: CASSVSGVHNEQFF.